The T cell receptor beta chain under discussion was sequenced for a study of lymphopenia after photon versus proton radiotherapy. General study points: After lymphocyte nadir, photon-treated repertoires showed oligoclonal expansion, especially CD8+ Temra.

A word on this clone: Antigen specificity is unknown.

Clones were read by immunoSEQ multiplex PCR, and TCRdb kept only the in-frame ones, dropping some. The data show 70,000 or so clones, roughly 92% seen once. The sequence was obtained from a woman in her thirties or forties with cholangiocarcinoma. The sample consisted of peripheral blood, taken from a patient treated with photon-based radiotherapy.

The CDR3: CASRKTGTFEAFF. CDR3 DNA sequence: TGTGCCAGCAGAAAGACCGGGACCTTCGAAGCTTTCTTT. V is TRBV6-1 and J is TRBJ1-1, with D possibly TRBD1 on 5 matching bases. This CDR3 comprises 13 residues. The germline V gene has CDR1 MNHNS and CDR2 SASEGT. Trimming pared 6 bases from V and 8 bases from J, leaving 16 bases between.